This T cell receptor (beta chain) appears in the sequencing data of a study of cytomegalovirus exposure and HLA in healthy donors. In the case of this clone: At one of its ends the junction is not consistent with the germline gene, which may arise from a read error.

The PCR was carried out with 60 Vbeta primers and 13 Jbeta primers. Clones were read by immunoSEQ multiplex PCR, and TCRdb kept only the in-frame ones, dropping some. The profile shows around 190,000 clones, more than 75% of them singletons. This CDR3 is built from 12 residues. Germline assignment: CDR1 LNHDA and CDR2 SQIVND (reference sequence). This clonotype originated in a woman between 18 and 30 years old in good health and CMV-seronegative. Sequencing input: PBMCs. V and J are TRBV19 and TRBJ1-4, with D possibly matching TRBD1 (5 bases). The CDR3 nucleotides are TGTGCCAGTAGTATAGGTAGGGGCATCCCGCTTTTT. Its protein is CASSIGRGIPLF.